The 5 T cell receptor beta chains below were found in one sample sequenced in a study of cytomegalovirus exposure and HLA in healthy donors. The PCR ran on 60 Vbeta and 13 Jbeta primers. Profiling relied on immunoSEQ multiplex PCR, and the TCRdb table lists in-frame clones only, not all of them. The data hold approximately 200,000 clones, with 65% to 85% observed a single time. The material sequenced was PBMCs. The receptors were gathered from a woman aged 18-30 years in good health and CMV-seronegative.

This chain joins TRBV4-1 and TRBJ1-3; TRBD1 agrees at 7 bases. V gave up 4 bases and J gave up 2 bases; unmatched junction bases: 2. The CDR3 runs to 14 residues. Germline V gene sequence: CDR1 MGHRA, CDR2 YSYEKL. The CDR3 region has the DNA TGCGCCAGCAGCCCCCAGGGGGCTGGAAACACCATATATTTT. Its translation: CASSPQGAGNTIYF.

The chain links TRBV7-9 to TRBJ1-3; D is ambiguous. Germline CDR1 SEHNR, CDR2 FQNEAQ (reference sequence). V was pared by 5 bases and J by 0 bases, with 14 bases between. There are 16 residues in the CDR3. For the CDR3, the DNA is TGTGCCAGCAGCCTGACCCGGACTGTCTCTGGAAACACCATATATTTT. Translation: CASSLTRTVSGNTIYF.

This chain joins TRBV18 and TRBJ2-1, with D possibly being TRBD2 (5 bases). The CDR3 consists of 17 residues. V shed 0 bases and J shed 0 bases, with 12 bases lying between them. The V gene's germline CDR1 is KGHSH and CDR2 LQKENI. This CDR3 is CASSPPRGMGSYNEQFF. The CDR3 bases are TGTGCCAGCTCACCACCTCGGGGAATGGGCTCCTACAATGAGCAGTTCTTC.

The rearrangement uses TRBV7-2 and TRBJ2-3, with 7 bases lining up with TRBD1. CDR3 length: 15 residues. With 4 bases clipped from V and 2 bases from J, the junction kept 6 bases outside the gene matches. The V gene's germline CDR1 is SGHTA and CDR2 FQGNSA. The chain's CDR3 is CASSSGTALTDTQYF. The DNA for the CDR3 is TGTGCCAGCAGCTCCGGGACAGCCCTCACAGATACGCAGTATTTT.

The rearrangement links TRBV6-4 to TRBJ2-3; TRBD2 agrees at 8 bases. The J segment lost 2 bases and the V segment lost 2 bases, leaving 3 bases of the junction unmatched. This CDR3 has 15 amino acids. CDR1 and CDR2 (germline): MRHNA, SNTAGT. The CDR3 loop reads CASSDRGGHTDTQYF. The CDR3 DNA sequence: TGTGCCAGCAGTGACCGCGGGGGGCACACAGATACGCAGTATTTT.